This note documents a single T cell receptor beta chain sequence. Repertoires were generated with immunoSEQ multiplex PCR, while TCRdb's copy carries only in-frame clones and drops some. The repertoire holds 93,000 or so clones, with 75% to 90% as singletons. This sample is drawn from a study of blood T cell repertoires in COVID-19. The source of this sequence is a human donor in a cohort sampled during active COVID-19. Sequencing used peripheral blood.

The CDR3 DNA is TGTGCCAGCAGCGTAGTGGGGACTTCAGTCAATGAGCAGTTCTTC. Amino acid sequence: CASSVVGTSVNEQFF. The chain links TRBV9 to TRBJ2-1, with D perhaps TRBD2 (6 bases). Trimming left V 0 bases short and J 6 bases short, with 13 bases between. Germline V lookup: CDR1 SGDLS, CDR2 YYNGEE. The CDR3 is 15 residues long. Variable domain in full (rest from reference TRBV9 and TRBJ2-1): DSGVTQTPKHLITATGQRVTLRCSPRSGDLSVYWYQQSLDQGLQFLIQYYNGEERAKGNILERFSAQQFPDLHSELNLSSLELGDSALYFCASSVVGTSVNEQFFGPGTRLTVL.